The clone carrying this T cell receptor (beta chain) was seen more than once but under ten times. Antigen specificity is unknown. V lost 4 bases and J lost 8, with 21 bases in between. This CDR3 contains 16 residues. Germline V gives CDR1 MNHNS, CDR2 SASEGT. This sample was taken from a study of post-analysis software for immune sequencing data. Presence of unique molecular identifiers characterized the TCR beta cDNA libraries. From the PCR reads, TCRdb called clonotypes with MiXCR, one entry per CDR3 protein. The sample yields about 460,000 distinct CDR3 sequences, under 55% seen once. Notes on the study in general: Elevated frequency relative to controls characterized roughly five TRBV segments in patients, TRBV5-6, TRBV5-1 and TRBV20-1 among them.

Source material: blood. The source is a girl under 18 with multiple sclerosis. The rearrangement links TRBV6-1 to TRBJ2-1, with D unresolved. CDR3 bases: TGTGCCAGCAGTGGTGCTAAGACGGATATGCTGGATGAGCAGTTCTTC. The encoded protein is CASSGAKTDMLDEQFF.